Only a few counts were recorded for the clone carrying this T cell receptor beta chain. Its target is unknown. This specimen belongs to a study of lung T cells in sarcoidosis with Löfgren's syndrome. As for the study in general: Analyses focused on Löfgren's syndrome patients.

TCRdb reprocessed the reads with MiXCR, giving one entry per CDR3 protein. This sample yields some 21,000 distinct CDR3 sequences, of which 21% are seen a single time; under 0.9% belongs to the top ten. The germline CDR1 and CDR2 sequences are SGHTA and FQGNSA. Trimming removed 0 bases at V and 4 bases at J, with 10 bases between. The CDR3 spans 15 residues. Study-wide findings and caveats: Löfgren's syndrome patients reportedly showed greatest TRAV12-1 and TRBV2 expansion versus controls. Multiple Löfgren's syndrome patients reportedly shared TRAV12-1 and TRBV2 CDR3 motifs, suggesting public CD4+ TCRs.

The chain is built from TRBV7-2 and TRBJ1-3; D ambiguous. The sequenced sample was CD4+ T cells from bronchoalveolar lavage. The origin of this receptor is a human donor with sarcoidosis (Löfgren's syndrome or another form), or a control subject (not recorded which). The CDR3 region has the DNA TGTGCCAGCAGCTTAGCGCGATATTTGGGAAACACCATATATTTT. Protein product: CASSLARYLGNTIYF.